A single TCR beta chain is shown here with its context. Its antigen is not identified. This sample stems from a study of cytomegalovirus exposure and HLA in healthy donors. Broader study findings: For most subjects, TCR beta sequences were reported to predict HLA-A and HLA-B alleles with accuracy. Several V segments, TRBV6-2 and TRBV6-3 among them, could not be told apart and were dropped. With DRB1 most and HLA-C fewest, TCR association rates differed between HLA loci in a later analysis. Productive rates of about 87% or about 30% were seen for most TCR beta V segments in an earlier analysis.

Trimming cost V 7 bases and J 0 bases, with 12 bases left between them. The CDR3 totals 14 residues. Germline assignment: CDR1 ENHRY and CDR2 SYGVKD. PCR primers comprised 60 Vbeta and 13 Jbeta primers. Some clones are missing from TCRdb's copy, which holds only in-frame ones; the method was immunoSEQ multiplex PCR. The table has about 160,000 clones, about four fifths seen once. The TCR sequence derives from a woman in her 50s in good health and CMV-seronegative. V usage is TRBV10-3 and J usage is TRBJ1-2; no firm D call. The source material was PBMCs. Here the CDR3 DNA reads TGTGCCATCACTGGCGCAGGTCCTAACTATGGCTACACCTTC. Its translation is CAITGAGPNYGYTF.